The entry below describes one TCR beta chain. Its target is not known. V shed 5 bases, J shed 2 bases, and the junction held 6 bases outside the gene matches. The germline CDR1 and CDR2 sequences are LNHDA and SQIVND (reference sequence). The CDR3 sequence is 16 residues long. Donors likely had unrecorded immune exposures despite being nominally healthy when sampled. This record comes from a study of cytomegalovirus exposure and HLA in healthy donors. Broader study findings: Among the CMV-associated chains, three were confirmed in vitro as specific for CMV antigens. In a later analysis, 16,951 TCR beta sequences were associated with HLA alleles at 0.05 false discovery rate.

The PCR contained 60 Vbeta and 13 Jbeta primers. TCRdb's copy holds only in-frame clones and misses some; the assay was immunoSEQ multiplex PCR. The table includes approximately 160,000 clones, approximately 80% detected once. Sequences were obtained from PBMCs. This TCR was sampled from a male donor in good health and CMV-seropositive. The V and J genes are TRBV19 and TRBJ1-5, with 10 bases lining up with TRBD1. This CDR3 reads CASSPGDRGGNQPQHF. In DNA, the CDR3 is TGTGCCAGTAGTCCCGGGGACAGGGGTGGCAATCAGCCCCAGCATTTT. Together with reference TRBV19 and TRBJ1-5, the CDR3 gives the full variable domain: DGGITQSPKYLFRKEGQNVTLSCEQNLNHDAMYWYRQDPGQGLRLIYYSQIVNDFQKGDIAEGYSVSREKKESFPLTVTSAQKNPTAFYLCASSPGDRGGNQPQHFGDGTRLSIL.